A single sample gave rise to the 3 T cell receptor beta chains below, sequenced in a study of shared clonotypes between healthy human individuals. Using immunoSEQ multiplex PCR, the repertoire was profiled, and TCRdb retains in-frame clones only, with some absent. The top ten hold 0.36% of the sample, which has some 2.4 million clones, 80% to 95% seen once. The sequencing sample was made of naive CD4+ T cells from PBMCs. As to subset: CD45RA+ positively selected. Receptor source: a man between 18 and 35 years old in good health. Some clones in this sample may be carry-over from other donors' samples.

This chain joins TRBV6-6 and TRBJ2-7, with D perhaps TRBD1 (6 bases). Between the trimmed V and J ends, which lost 5 bases and 0 bases, there was a span of 17 bases. The germline V gene has CDR1 MNHNY and CDR2 SVGAGI (reference sequence). The CDR3 length is 16 residues. CDR3: CASSPRGADSSYEQYF. DNA of the CDR3: TGTGCCAGCAGTCCAAGGGGCGCGGACAGCTCCTACGAGCAGTACTTC.

The chain employs TRBV6-4 and TRBJ2-1; 12 bases are shared with TRBD2. Germline CDR1 reads MRHNA; CDR2 reads SNTAGT. Losses at the gene ends were 8 bases for V and 0 bases for J; bases not matched to a gene: 2. CDR3 size: 15 residues. The CDR3 DNA reads TGTGCCAGCGCGACTAGCGGGAGCTCCTACAATGAGCAGTTCTTC. Amino acids: CASATSGSSYNEQFF.

A word on this clone: This sample also contains other DNA sequences that code for the same CDR3. This chain connects TRBV28 to TRBJ1-5; D is possibly TRBD1 (6 bases). Trimming pared 2 bases from V and 2 bases from J, leaving 10 bases between. CDR3 size: 15 residues. Per germline, CDR1 MDHEN and CDR2 SYDVKM. The CDR3 DNA sequence: TGTGCCAGCAGTTTAGGGGGGGGGCGCAATCAGCCCCAGCATTTT. Its translation: CASSLGGGRNQPQHF.